A single T cell receptor beta chain is shown here with its context. Its antigen is as yet unknown. The length of the CDR3 is 13 residues. Trimming left V 3 bases short and J 2 bases short, with 8 bases between. Germline V gene data show CDR1 as KGHSH and CDR2 as LQKENI. The table came from immunoSEQ multiplex PCR; TCRdb's copy has only in-frame clones and leaves some out. The data contain some 130,000 clones, more than 75% of them singletons. The data derive from a study of T cell responses to AZD1222 COVID-19 vaccine. Study outcomes and limitations: In the spike-specific TCR repertoire, nearly half reportedly target unmutated variant regions.

Sequenced here: peripheral blood, sampled 28 days after the second AZD1222 dose. The J gene is TRBJ2-7, the V gene TRBV18, with D unclear. The TCR was taken from an adult who received the AZD1222 COVID-19 vaccine. Here the CDR3 DNA reads TGTGCCAGCTCACCCTCCTTAACCTACGAGCAGTACTTC. Encoded protein: CASSPSLTYEQYF.